This TCR beta chain was recorded in a study of T cells after yellow fever vaccination. Using its own MiXCR run on the 5' RACE reads, TCRdb lists one record per CDR3 protein. The sample lists about 360,000 distinct CDR3 sequences, 6.2% occurring once. The germline gives CDR1 DFQATT, CDR2 SNEGSKA (reference sequence). Deletions cut 7 bases from V and 3 bases from J, with 13 bases between. This CDR3 has 12 residues. This clonotype was observed many times. No antigen is known for it. Whole-study findings and limits: Subsequent to the booster, the majority of primary-vaccination clones reappeared (around 96% CD4, 85% to 90% CD8).

The TCR comes from a man aged 30 to 45 who received the YFV17D yellow fever vaccine. Here the sequenced sample was PBMCs, taken 5 days after the yellow fever booster vaccination. The chain carries TRBV20-1 and TRBJ2-7; the D is unclear. The CDR3 spells CSVDKGYYEQYF. The CDR3 nucleotides read TGCAGTGTGGATAAAGGATACTACGAGCAGTACTTC.